This T cell receptor beta chain is drawn from a study of T cell responses to AZD1222 COVID-19 vaccine. Study-level background: Second doses that came at about 4 or about 12 weeks were put together.

Remarks on this clone: The target antigen is unknown.

The V end lost 4 bases, the J end lost 6 bases, and 12 bases lay between the germline ends. CDR1 is MNHEY, CDR2 SVGAGI, per germline. The CDR3 is made up of 13 amino acids. The protocol was immunoSEQ multiplex PCR, while the TCRdb copy is restricted to in-frame clones and leaves out a portion. The sample records about 93,000 clones, just over 85% being singletons. Findings and limits, study-wide: No repertoire was sampled before or during the peak T cell response, only after it. Vaccination with two AZD1222 doses was followed by a rise in Spike-specific TCR breadth and depth. Most donors were white British and more were female, and clonal diversity was possibly underestimated.

The TCR sequence derives from an adult in good health. The chain combines TRBV6-5 with TRBJ1-2; unclear D gene. The source material was peripheral blood, sampled on day 0 of AZD1222 vaccination. The CDR3 bases are TGTGCCAGCAGTTTCGCCAGAGAGCATGGCTACACCTTC. It codes for CASSFAREHGYTF.